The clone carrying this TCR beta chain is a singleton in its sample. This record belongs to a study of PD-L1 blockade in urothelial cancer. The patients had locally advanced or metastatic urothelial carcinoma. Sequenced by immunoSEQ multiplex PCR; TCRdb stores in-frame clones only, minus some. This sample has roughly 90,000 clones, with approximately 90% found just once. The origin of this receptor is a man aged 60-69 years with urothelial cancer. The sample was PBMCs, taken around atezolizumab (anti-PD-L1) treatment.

The CDR3 DNA is TGCAGCGTTACTAGCGGGAGTAATGCCTATGAGCAGTTCTTC. It codes for CSVTSGSNAYEQFF. This chain connects TRBV29-1 to TRBJ2-1; 11 bases are a match to TRBD2. Germline V gene sequence: CDR1 SQVTM, CDR2 ANQGSEA. The trim removed 5 bases at V and 8 bases at J, leaving 8 bases unmatched. This CDR3 has 14 residues.